This T cell receptor (beta chain) was documented in a study of regulatory T cells in long-lasting Graves disease. Points from the study as a whole: A greater number of public clonotypes (under 3,000) was shared by persistent patients than by new patients (around 960).

CDR3 regions were amplified by Arm-PCR using iRepertoire HTBI primers to build TCR beta libraries. Each CDR3 protein gets one entry after TCRdb re-called the multiplex PCR reads with MiXCR. The sample carries over 650,000 distinct CDR3 sequences, 25% to 35% recorded once. CDR3 length equals 14 residues. Germline V gives CDR1 SEHNR, CDR2 FQNEAQ (reference sequence). Trimming took 5 bases from V and 0 from J, leaving 10 bases between them. With regard to this clonotype: Antigen: not known.

Time point: persistent/refractory GD, antithyroid drugs over 5 years with positive TRAb. Preparation of the TCR library used RNA extracted from PBMCs. The starting material was peripheral blood mononuclear cells (PBMCs), obtained when the disease was refractory, from a patient treated with antithyroid drugs. The sequence derives from a female donor with Graves disease. This chain connects TRBV7-9 to TRBJ2-5; D call uncertain. The CDR3 nucleotides are TGTGCCAGCAGCCCGCCTGTGTACCAAGAGACCCAGTACTTC. As protein: CASSPPVYQETQYF.